Below, 3 T cell receptor beta chains from the same sample are listed, as sequenced in a study of identifying expanded T cells in peripheral blood. The repertoire was sequenced with immunoSEQ multiplex PCR; TCRdb's copy has only in-frame clones and lacks some. The sample lists 97,000 or so clones, about nine tenths occurring once. Specimen: blood. These receptor sequences come from a person aged 18 to 70 in good health.

The chain recombines TRBV4-2 with TRBJ1-2; TRBD1 is a possible D gene (6 bases). Trimming stripped 0 bases from V and 8 bases from J, with 13 bases between. CDR3 length: 14 residues. CDR1 LGHNA and CDR2 YNFKEQ come from the germline V gene. The CDR3 coding sequence is TGTGCCAGCAGCCAAGAGTTCCAGGGGAGGGGCTACACCTTC. Its translation is CASSQEFQGRGYTF.

This CDR3 is CASSDRRNQPQHF. The CDR3, as DNA: TGTGCCAGCAGTGACAGGCGCAATCAGCCCCAGCATTTT. The V call is TRBV6-1, the J call TRBJ1-5; D not certain. Germline V gene lookup returns CDR1 MNHNS and CDR2 SASEGT. Deletions cut 3 bases from V and 2 bases from J, with 5 bases between. The CDR3 loop spans 13 amino acids.

V usage is TRBV5-1 and J usage is TRBJ1-2; D ambiguous. The CDR3 extends over 19 amino acids. Germline CDR1 reads SGHRS; CDR2 reads YFSETQ. V lost 4 bases and J lost 4, with 29 bases in between. CDR3 DNA: TGCGCCAGCAGCCGGGTGCAGGCCGCTGGAGAGACGGTTAGCTATGGCTACACCTTC. Translation: CASSRVQAAGETVSYGYTF.